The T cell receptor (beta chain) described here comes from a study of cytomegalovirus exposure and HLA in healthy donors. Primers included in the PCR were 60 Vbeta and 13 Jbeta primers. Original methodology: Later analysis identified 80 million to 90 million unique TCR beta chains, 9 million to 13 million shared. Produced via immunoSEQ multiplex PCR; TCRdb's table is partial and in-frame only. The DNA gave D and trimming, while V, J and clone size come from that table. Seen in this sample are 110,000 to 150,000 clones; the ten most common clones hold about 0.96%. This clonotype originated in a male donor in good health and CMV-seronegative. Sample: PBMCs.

Written as DNA, the CDR3 is TGTGCCAGTAGCCGGACTAGCGGGGGGTGGGATGAGCAGTTCTTC. Translated: CASSRTSGGWDEQFF. The chain combines TRBV19 with TRBJ2-1, with 14 bases that match TRBD2. The germline V gene encodes CDR1 LNHDA and CDR2 SQIVND (reference sequence). V was clipped by 6 bases and J by 8 bases; unmatched bases: 6. The CDR3 sequence is 15 residues long.